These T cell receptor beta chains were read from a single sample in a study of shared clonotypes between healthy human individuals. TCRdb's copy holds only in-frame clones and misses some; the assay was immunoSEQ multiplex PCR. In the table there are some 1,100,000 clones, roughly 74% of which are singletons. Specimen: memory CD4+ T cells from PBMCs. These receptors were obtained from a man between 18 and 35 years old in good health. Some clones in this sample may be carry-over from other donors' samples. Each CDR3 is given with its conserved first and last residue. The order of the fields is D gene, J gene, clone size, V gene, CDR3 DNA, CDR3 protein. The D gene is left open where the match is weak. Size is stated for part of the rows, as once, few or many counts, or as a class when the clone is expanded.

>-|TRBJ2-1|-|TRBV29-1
TGCAGCGTTGAAGATCTGAACAGCCTGAGTGAGCAGTTCTTC
CSVEDLNSLSEQFF
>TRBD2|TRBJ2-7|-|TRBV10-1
TGCGCCAGCAGTAATCGGGGGGGCTGCGAGCAGTACTTC
CASSNRGGCEQYF
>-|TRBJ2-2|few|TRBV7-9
TGTGCCAGCAGTCAAGGCGGCAGATTCACCGGGGAGCTGTTTTTT
CASSQGGRFTGELFF
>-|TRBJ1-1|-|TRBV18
TGTGCCAGCTCACGGACCGTTTCCGGGAACACTGAAGCTTTCTTT
CASSRTVSGNTEAFF
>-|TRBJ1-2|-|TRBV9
TGTGCCAGCAGCTACACTTCAGGGTTGCGTGGCTACACCTTC
CASSYTSGLRGYTF
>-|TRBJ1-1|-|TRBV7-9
TGTGCCAGCAGCTCCCTCGCGGGCATATCCACTGAAGCTTTCTTT
CASSSLAGISTEAFF
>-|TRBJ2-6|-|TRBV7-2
TGTGCCAGCAGCCTACTCTACTCTGGGGCCAACGTCCTGACTTTC
CASSLLYSGANVLTF
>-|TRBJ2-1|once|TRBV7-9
TGTGCCAGCAGCTTTGGGGGGCCTGGATTCTTC
CASSFGGPGFF
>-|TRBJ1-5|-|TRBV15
TGTGCCACCAGCAGGGGGGGTAGATATCAGCCCCAGCATTTT
CATSRGGRYQPQHF
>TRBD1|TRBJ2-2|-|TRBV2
TGTGCCAGCAGTGACTGGAGGGACAGGGCCACCGGGGAGCTGTTTTTT
CASSDWRDRATGELFF
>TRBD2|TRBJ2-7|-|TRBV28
TGTGCCAGCAGTACTCTAGCGGGTGTAAACGAGCAGTACTTC
CASSTLAGVNEQYF
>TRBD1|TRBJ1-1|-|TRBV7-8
TGTGCCAGCAGCGTTCAGGGGGCGGGCACTGAAGCTTTCTTT
CASSVQGAGTEAFF
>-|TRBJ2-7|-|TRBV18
TGTGCCAGCTCACCATACCAGGGATCCTACGAGCAGTACTTC
CASSPYQGSYEQYF
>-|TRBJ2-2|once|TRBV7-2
TGTGCCAGCAACTTTAAGCGGGACACCGGGGAGCTGTTTTTT
CASNFKRDTGELFF
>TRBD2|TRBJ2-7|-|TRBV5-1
TGCGCCAGCAGCCCGGCGGGACTAGCGGGAGGGGGCTCCTACGAGCAGTACTTC
CASSPAGLAGGGSYEQYF
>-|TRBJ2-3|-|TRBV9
TGTGCCAGCAGCGTACGACAGTCAGATACGCAGTATTTT
CASSVRQSDTQYF
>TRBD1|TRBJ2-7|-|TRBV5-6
TGTGCCAGCAGCTACTTCTCGACAGGGGCAAACGAGCAGTACTTC
CASSYFSTGANEQYF
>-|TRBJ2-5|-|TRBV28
TGTGCCAGCAGTTTAGGGGGGACAGCCCAAGAGACCCAGTACTTC
CASSLGGTAQETQYF
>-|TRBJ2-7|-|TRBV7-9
TGTGCCAGCAGCTTCATGCAGGTACCGTCCTACGAGCAGTACTTC
CASSFMQVPSYEQYF
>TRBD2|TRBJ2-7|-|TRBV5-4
TGTGCCAGCAGCCTTGGGGGTCTAGCGGGAGTCTCCGAGCAGTACTTC
CASSLGGLAGVSEQYF
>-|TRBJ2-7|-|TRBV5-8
TGTGCCAGCAGCTTGGTAGGCGGGGAGGCTTACGAGCAGTACTTC
CASSLVGGEAYEQYF
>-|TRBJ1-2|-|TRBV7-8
TGTGCCAGCAGCTTAGATCAATCTGGCGGCTACACCTTC
CASSLDQSGGYTF
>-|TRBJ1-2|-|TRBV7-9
TGTGCCAGCACGAATACTCTAGACCGGTATGGCTACACCTTC
CASTNTLDRYGYTF
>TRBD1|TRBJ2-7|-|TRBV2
TGTGCCAGCAGTGACCCAGGGGGCGTATCCTACGAGCAGTACTTC
CASSDPGGVSYEQYF
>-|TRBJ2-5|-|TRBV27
TGTGCCAGCAGTTTATACGTAGGGGAGACCCAGTACTTC
CASSLYVGETQYF
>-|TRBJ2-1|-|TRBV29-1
TGCAGCGCCGGGCCCTTTAACAATGAGCAGTTCTTC
CSAGPFNNEQFF
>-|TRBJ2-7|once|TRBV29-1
TGCAGCGTTGGCCCCCAGGTAGGGACCTACGAGCAGTACTTC
CSVGPQVGTYEQYF
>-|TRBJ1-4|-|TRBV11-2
TGTGCCAGCAGCTCGCCGGGTGGGGGAACTAATGAAAAACTGTTTTTT
CASSSPGGGTNEKLFF
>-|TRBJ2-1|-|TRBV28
TGTGCCAGCAGTACCTGGTCCAGGAGCTCCTACAATGAGCAGTTCTTC
CASSTWSRSSYNEQFF
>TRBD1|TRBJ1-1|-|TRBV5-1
TGCGCCAGCAGCACAAAGACAGGGGTGAACACTGAAGCTTTCTTT
CASSTKTGVNTEAFF
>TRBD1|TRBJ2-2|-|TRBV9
TGTGCCAGCAGCGTTCGGACAGGGGGCTTGGCCGGGGAGCTGTTTTTT
CASSVRTGGLAGELFF
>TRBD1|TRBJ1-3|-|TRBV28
TGTGCCAGCAGTCCCCAACAGGGGAAAGCCCACTCTGGAAACACCATATATTTT
CASSPQQGKAHSGNTIYF
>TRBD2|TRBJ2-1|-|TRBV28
TGTGCCAGCAGTTTAATTCCAGCGGGAGGGAATGAGCAGTTCTTC
CASSLIPAGGNEQFF
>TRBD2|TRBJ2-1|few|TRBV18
TGTGCCAGCTCACCATCCAGCGGGAGTAGGAATGAGCAGTTCTTC
CASSPSSGSRNEQFF
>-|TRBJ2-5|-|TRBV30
TGTGCCTGGAGACTAAAAGAGACCCAGTACTTC
CAWRLKETQYF
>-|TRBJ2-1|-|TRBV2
TGTGCCAGCAGTGAATATGAGCAGTTCTTC
CASSEYEQFF
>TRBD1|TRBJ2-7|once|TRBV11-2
TGTGCCAGCAGCTTAGATCTTACAGGGGGCTACGAGCAGTACTTC
CASSLDLTGGYEQYF
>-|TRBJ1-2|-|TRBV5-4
TGTGCCAGCAGCTTGGTGCGAAACTATGGCTACACCTTC
CASSLVRNYGYTF
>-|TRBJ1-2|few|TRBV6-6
TGTGCCAGCAGTTACTTACCGGATGACTATGGCTACACCTTC
CASSYLPDDYGYTF
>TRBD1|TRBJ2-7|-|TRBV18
TGTGCCAGCTCCCGGGTGGGACAGGGACCATCCTACGAGCAGTACTTC
CASSRVGQGPSYEQYF
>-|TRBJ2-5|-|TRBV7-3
TGTGCCAGCAGCTCGACTAGAGAAGAGACCCAGTACTTC
CASSSTREETQYF
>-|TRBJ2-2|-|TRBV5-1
TGCGCCAGCAGCTTGGCAGGGCGGGGCACCGGGGAGCTGTTTTTT
CASSLAGRGTGELFF
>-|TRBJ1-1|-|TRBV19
TGTGCCAACCCCAGGACGGTTCTGAGTTTCTTT
CANPRTVLSFF
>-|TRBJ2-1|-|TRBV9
TGTGCCAGCAGCGTCGGGGGTGGGAGTTACAATGAGCAGTTCTTC
CASSVGGGSYNEQFF
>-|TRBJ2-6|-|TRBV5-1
TGCGCCAGCAGCTTGGGCGTTGTAGATACCTCTGGGGCCAACGTCCTGACTTTC
CASSLGVVDTSGANVLTF
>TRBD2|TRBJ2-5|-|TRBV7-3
TGTGCCAGCAGCCCCCGAGGGCTAGCGGGAGGGCTAGGGTCCCAGTACTTC
CASSPRGLAGGLGSQYF
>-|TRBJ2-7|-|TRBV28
TGTGCCAGCAGTTTACCTACCTACGAGCAGTACTTC
CASSLPTYEQYF
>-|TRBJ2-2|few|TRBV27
TGTGCCATCCTCATGGGCGGGGAGCTGTTTTTT
CAILMGGELFF